This T cell receptor (beta chain) was identified during a study of technical replicates of blood from a few donors listed by TCRdb under 2017. The CDR3 has 18 amino acids, counting the end cysteine and phenylalanine. Kept here is only the CDR3 DNA, which spans 54 bases and is read in frame from base 1. The trim is 2 bases for V and 0 bases for J, with a gap of 20 bases between the germline ends. According to the germline V gene, CDR1 reads SGHTA and CDR2 reads FQGNSA. As concerns this clone: Its specific antigen is unknown. The sample holds no much larger clone one base away, and base qualities are not on file.

Library construction relied on the immunoSEQ multiplex PCR assay. TCRdb obtained this table from immuneACCESS and retained in-frame rearrangements with V and J assigned. These tables miss some clones; where compared with another copy, unresolved V genes account for less than half of the shortfall, and the remainder is unexplained. A total of some 87,000 clones appear in this sample, 85% to 95% of them only once. The top ten hold roughly 0.36% of the sample. The clonotype was recovered from a human donor in good health. The rearrangement combines TRBV7-2 with TRBJ2-7; TRBD2 is a weak D gene call, 6 bases matching. The sequenced material came from T cells isolated from PBMCs. For the CDR3, the sequence is CASSLPLNLAYSSYEQYF. The nucleotides read TGTGCCAGCAGCTTACCCCTTAATCTAGCGTATAGCTCCTACGAGCAGTACTTC. With the portions outside the CDR3 filled from the reference TRBV7-2 and TRBJ2-7 genes, the complete variable region becomes GAGVSQSPSNKVTEKGKDVELRCDPISGHTALYWYRQSLGQGLEFLIYFQGNSAPDKSGLPSDRFSAERTGGSVSTLTIQRTQQEDSAVYLCASSLPLNLAYSSYEQYFGPGTRLTVT.